This T cell receptor (beta chain) was identified in a study of blood T cell repertoires in COVID-19. Turning to the study itself: Samples of COVID-19 (acute and convalescent) were obtained from the United States, Italy and Spain. In each case, the material was cDNA or gDNA derived from T cells, B-cell-depleted T cells, or PBMCs.

Germline CDR1 SGHVS, CDR2 FNYEAQ. The CDR3 covers 14 residues. The ends were cut back, 1 base at V and 7 bases at J, with 8 bases in the middle. Original handling: Nucleated cell counts were estimated from reference gene primer amplification. TCRdb's copy holds only in-frame clones and misses some; the assay was immunoSEQ multiplex PCR. The DNA was the basis for D and trimming; V, J and clone size are from that table. The table shows some 290,000 clones, with 81% occurring only once. This clone has a single count. This chain connects TRBV7-6 to TRBJ1-6; no firm D call. The sequence was collected from an older woman with active or convalescent COVID-19. The material sequenced was peripheral blood. The chain's CDR3 is CASSLGGPNSPLHF. DNA of the CDR3: TGTGCCAGCAGCTTAGGCGGGCCGAATTCACCCCTCCACTTT.